The entry that follows covers one TCR beta chain sequence. The V gene end was trimmed by 4 bases and the J gene end by 0 bases; junction bases not matched to a gene: 6. Germline V gene data show CDR1 as MDHEN and CDR2 as SYDVKM. The CDR3 consists of 16 residues. Some clones are missing from TCRdb's copy, which holds only in-frame ones; the method was immunoSEQ multiplex PCR. The table includes around 130,000 clones, 85% to 90% detected once. These data originate in a study of control samples from healthy donors and cancer patients. Specimen: PBMCs. This chain joins TRBV28 and TRBJ2-1; 7 bases are shared with TRBD1. The sequence was collected from a man aged 45-60 years with head and neck cancer. The CDR3 nucleotides read TGTGCCAGCAGTTCCCCCAGGGGGAGCTCCTACAATGAGCAGTTCTTC. Encoded protein: CASSSPRGSSYNEQFF.